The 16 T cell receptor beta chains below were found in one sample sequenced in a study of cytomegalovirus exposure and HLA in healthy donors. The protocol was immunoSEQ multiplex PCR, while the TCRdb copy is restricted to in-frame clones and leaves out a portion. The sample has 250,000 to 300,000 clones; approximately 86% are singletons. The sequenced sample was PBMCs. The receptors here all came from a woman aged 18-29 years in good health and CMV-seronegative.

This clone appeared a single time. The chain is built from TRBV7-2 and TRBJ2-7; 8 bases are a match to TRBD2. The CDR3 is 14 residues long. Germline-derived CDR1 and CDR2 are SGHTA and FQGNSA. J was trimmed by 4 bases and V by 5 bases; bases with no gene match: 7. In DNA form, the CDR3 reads TGTGCCAGCAGCGGGGGACTAGGTGTTTACGAGCAGTACTTC. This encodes CASSGGLGVYEQYF.

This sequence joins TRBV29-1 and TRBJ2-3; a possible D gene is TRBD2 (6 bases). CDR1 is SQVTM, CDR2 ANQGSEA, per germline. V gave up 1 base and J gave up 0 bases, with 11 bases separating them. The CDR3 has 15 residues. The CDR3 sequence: CSVEGSGSSTDTQYF. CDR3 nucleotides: TGCAGCGTTGAAGGTAGCGGATCTAGCACAGATACGCAGTATTTT.

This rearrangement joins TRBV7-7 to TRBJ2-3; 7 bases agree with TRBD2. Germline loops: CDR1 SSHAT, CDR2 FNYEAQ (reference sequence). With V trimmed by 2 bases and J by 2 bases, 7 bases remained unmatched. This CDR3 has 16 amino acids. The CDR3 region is CASSLSPGGDTDTQYF. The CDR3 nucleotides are TGTGCCAGCAGCTTAAGTCCGGGAGGAGACACAGATACGCAGTATTTT.

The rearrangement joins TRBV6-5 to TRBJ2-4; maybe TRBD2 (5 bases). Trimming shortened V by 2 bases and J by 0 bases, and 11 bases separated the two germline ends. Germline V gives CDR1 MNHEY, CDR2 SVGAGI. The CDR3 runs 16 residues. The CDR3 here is CASSYLPGGAKNIQYF. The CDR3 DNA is TGTGCCAGCAGTTACCTCCCCGGAGGAGCCAAAAACATTCAGTACTTC.

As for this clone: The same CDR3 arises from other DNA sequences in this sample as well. The CDR3 loop reads CAWSGLAYEQYF. Written as DNA, the CDR3 is TGTGCCTGGAGTGGACTAGCCTACGAGCAGTACTTC. This chain joins TRBV30 and TRBJ2-7; tentative D call: TRBD2 (6 bases). CDR1 is GTSNPN and CDR2 is SVGIG in the germline V gene (reference sequence). Trimming shortened V by 1 base and J by 2 bases, and 6 bases separated the two germline ends. The CDR3 runs 12 residues.

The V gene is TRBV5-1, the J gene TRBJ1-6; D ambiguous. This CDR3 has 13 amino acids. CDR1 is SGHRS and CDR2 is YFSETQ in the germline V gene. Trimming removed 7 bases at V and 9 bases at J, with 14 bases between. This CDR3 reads CASHLGRRSPLHF. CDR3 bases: TGCGCCAGCCACCTGGGGAGGCGTTCACCCCTCCACTTT.

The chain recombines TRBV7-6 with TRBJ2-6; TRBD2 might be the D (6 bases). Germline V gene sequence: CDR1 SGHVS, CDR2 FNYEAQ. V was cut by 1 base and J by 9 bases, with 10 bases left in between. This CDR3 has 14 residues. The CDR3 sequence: CASSLVGEDNVLTF. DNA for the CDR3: TGTGCCAGCAGCTTAGTGGGGGAGGACAACGTCCTGACTTTC.

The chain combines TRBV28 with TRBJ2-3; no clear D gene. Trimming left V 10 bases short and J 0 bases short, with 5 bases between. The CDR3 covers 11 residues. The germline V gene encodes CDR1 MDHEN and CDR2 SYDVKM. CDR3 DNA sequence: TGTGCCACAGTTAGCACAGATACGCAGTATTTT. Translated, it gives CATVSTDTQYF. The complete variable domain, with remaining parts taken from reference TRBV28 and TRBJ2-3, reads DVKVTQSSRYLVKRTGEKVFLECVQDMDHENMFWYRQDPGLGLRLIYFSYDVKMKEKGDIPEGYSVSREKKERFSLILESASTNQTSMYLCATVSTDTQYFGPGTRLTVL.

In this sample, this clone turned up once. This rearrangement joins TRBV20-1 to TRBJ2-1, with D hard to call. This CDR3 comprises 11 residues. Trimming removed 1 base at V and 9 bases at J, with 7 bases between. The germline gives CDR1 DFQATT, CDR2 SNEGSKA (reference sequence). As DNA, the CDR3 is TGCAGTGCTAGAGGCGGTTCTGAGCAGTTCTTC. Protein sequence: CSARGGSEQFF.

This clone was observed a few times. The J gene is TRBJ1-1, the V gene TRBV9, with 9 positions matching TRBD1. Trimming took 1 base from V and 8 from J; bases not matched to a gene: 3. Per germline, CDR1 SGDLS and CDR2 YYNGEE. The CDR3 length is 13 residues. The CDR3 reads CASSVTGGGEAFF. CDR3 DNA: TGTGCCAGCAGCGTAACAGGGGGCGGGGAAGCTTTCTTT.

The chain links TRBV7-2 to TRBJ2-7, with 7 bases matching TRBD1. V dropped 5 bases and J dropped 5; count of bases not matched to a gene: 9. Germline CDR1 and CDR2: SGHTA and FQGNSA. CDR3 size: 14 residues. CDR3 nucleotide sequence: TGTGCCAGCAGCCCAGACAGGGTCCGAAACGAGCAGTACTTC. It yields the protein CASSPDRVRNEQYF.

The CDR3 DNA reads TGCGCCAGCAGCCGGCTAGCGGGCCCCCTCCAAGAGACCCAGTACTTC. Its translation: CASSRLAGPLQETQYF. The J gene is TRBJ2-5, the V gene TRBV4-1; 8 bases line up with TRBD2. V dropped 4 bases and J dropped 1; count of bases not matched to a gene: 8. Germline V lookup: CDR1 MGHRA, CDR2 YSYEKL. CDR3 length equals 16 residues.

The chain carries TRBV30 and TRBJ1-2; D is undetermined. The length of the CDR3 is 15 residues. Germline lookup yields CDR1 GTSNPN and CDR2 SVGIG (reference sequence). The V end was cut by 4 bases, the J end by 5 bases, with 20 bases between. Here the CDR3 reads CAWIPRLLTTYGYTF. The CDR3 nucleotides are TGTGCCTGGATCCCCAGACTTCTTACTACGTATGGCTACACCTTC.

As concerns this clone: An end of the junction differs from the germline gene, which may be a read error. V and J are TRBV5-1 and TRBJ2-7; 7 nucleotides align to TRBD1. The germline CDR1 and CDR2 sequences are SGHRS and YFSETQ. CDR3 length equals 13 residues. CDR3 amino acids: CASSFGTDYGQYF. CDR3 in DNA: TGCGCCAGCAGCTTTGGGACAGATTACGGGCAGTACTTC.

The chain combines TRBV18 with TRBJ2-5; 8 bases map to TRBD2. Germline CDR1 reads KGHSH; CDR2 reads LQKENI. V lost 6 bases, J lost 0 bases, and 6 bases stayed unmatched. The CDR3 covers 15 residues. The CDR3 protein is CASSQGGRYQETQYF. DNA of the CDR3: TGTGCCAGCTCCCAGGGCGGGAGGTACCAAGAGACCCAGTACTTC.

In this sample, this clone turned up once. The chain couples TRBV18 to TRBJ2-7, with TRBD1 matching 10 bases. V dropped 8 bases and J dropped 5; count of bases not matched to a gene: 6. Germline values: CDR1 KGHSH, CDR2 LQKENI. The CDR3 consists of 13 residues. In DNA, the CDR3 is TGTGCCAGCCGACAGGGGGCGTGGAACGAGCAGTACTTC. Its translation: CASRQGAWNEQYF.